The 15 T cell receptor beta chains below come from one sample, sequenced in a study of shared clonotypes between healthy human individuals. TCRdb's copy holds only in-frame clones and misses some; the assay was immunoSEQ multiplex PCR. In the table there are under 850,000 clones, roughly 92% of which are singletons. Naive CD8 cells, CD45RO-negative and positively selected for CCR7, excluded terminally differentiated effector memory CD45RA+ cells. Input material: naive CD8+ T cells sorted from blood. The source of these receptors is a man in his thirties or forties in good health.

This chain's CDR3 is CASSATSGSVREQFF. The CDR3 nucleotides are TGTGCCAGCAGTGCCACTAGCGGGAGTGTCCGTGAGCAGTTCTTC. The V and J genes are TRBV6-4 and TRBJ2-1, with 11 bases aligning to TRBD2. This CDR3 is built from 15 residues. CDR1 MRHNA and CDR2 SNTAGT come from the germline V gene. V dropped 4 bases and J dropped 9; count of bases not matched to a gene: 8.

This chain uses TRBV7-9 with TRBJ2-7; the D is unclear. The V gene's germline CDR1 is SEHNR and CDR2 FQNEAQ (reference sequence). The length of the CDR3 is 16 residues. Trimming removed 4 bases at V and 0 bases at J, with 16 bases between. The CDR3 reads CASSSGIAVSSYEQYF. Written as DNA, the CDR3 is TGTGCCAGCAGCTCTGGAATAGCAGTTAGCTCCTACGAGCAGTACTTC.

This chain joins TRBV7-6 and TRBJ2-6, with D perhaps given as TRBD1 or TRBD2 (5 bases each). Germline V gives CDR1 SGHVS, CDR2 FNYEAQ. This CDR3 region has 19 residues. The V and J ends lost 1 base and 0 bases respectively, with 16 bases between them. The CDR3 DNA reads as TGTGCCAGCAGCTTAGGGTTGGGACGGAGCCGCTCTGGGGCCAACGTCCTGACTTTC. This sequence encodes CASSLGLGRSRSGANVLTF.

The chain uses TRBV7-9 and TRBJ2-7; 11 nucleotides line up with TRBD2. Per germline, CDR1 SEHNR and CDR2 FQNEAQ (reference sequence). The CDR3 runs 16 residues. Germline trimming cut 5 bases from V and 4 bases from J; bases unmatched to any gene: 10. The CDR3 loop reads CASSQVAGGGLYEQYF. The DNA of the CDR3 is TGTGCCAGCAGCCAAGTAGCGGGAGGGGGGCTATACGAGCAGTACTTC.

The rearrangement joins TRBV11-2 to TRBJ1-2; D is undetermined. In germline, CDR1 is SGHAT, CDR2 FQNNGV. V was clipped by 1 base and J by 6 bases, with 12 bases between them. This CDR3 contains 14 residues. This CDR3 reads CASSLAPGKDGYTF. CDR3 bases: TGTGCCAGCAGCTTAGCTCCGGGGAAAGATGGCTACACCTTC.

The chain carries TRBV11-3 and TRBJ1-1, with 9 bases that match TRBD1. V was clipped by 1 base and J by 9 bases; unmatched bases: 3. Per germline, CDR1 SGHNT and CDR2 YENEEA. The CDR3 is 13 residues long. CDR3 nucleotide sequence: TGTGCCAGCAGCTTAGGTGGACAGGGGAAAGCTTTCTTT. Translated, it gives CASSLGGQGKAFF.

This chain links TRBV9 with TRBJ2-7, with 10 bases identical to TRBD1. Germline V lookup: CDR1 SGDLS, CDR2 YYNGEE. CDR3 length equals 15 residues. J gave up 5 bases and V 4 bases, and 9 bases lay outside the gene matches. CDR3 sequence reads: CASSLRGQGPHEQYF. CDR3 in DNA: TGTGCCAGCAGCCTTCGGGGACAGGGGCCGCACGAGCAGTACTTC.

The chain couples TRBV15 to TRBJ2-1; 9 nucleotides agree with TRBD2. This CDR3 is built from 16 residues. With V trimmed by 3 bases and J by 4 bases, 7 bases remained unmatched. Germline CDR1 is LNHNV and CDR2 is YYDKDF (reference sequence). The CDR3 loop is CATSRTTSGVYNEQFF. CDR3 DNA sequence: TGTGCCACCAGCAGGACGACTAGCGGAGTTTACAATGAGCAGTTCTTC.

The chain joins TRBV6-1 to TRBJ2-7; D possibly corresponds to TRBD2 (6 bases). Germline V CDR1 and CDR2: MNHNS, SASEGT. The CDR3 runs 14 residues. With 11 bases removed from V and 3 bases from J, the gap between germline ends came to 20 bases. Written as DNA, the CDR3 is TGTGCCGCCCTGTACGAAATCGGGGGCTACGAGCAGTACTTC. Its protein is CAALYEIGGYEQYF.

The V and J genes are TRBV2 and TRBJ1-2; D gene uncertain. The CDR3 is made up of 15 amino acids. The V end was cut by 6 bases, the J end by 4 bases, with 18 bases between. Per the germline V gene, CDR1 is SNHLY and CDR2 is FYNNEI. The CDR3: CASRGLGGLLYGYTF. CDR3 DNA sequence: TGTGCCAGCAGGGGATTAGGAGGACTACTCTATGGCTACACCTTC.

CDR3 sequence: CASSLSGPTDTQYF. Here the CDR3 DNA reads TGTGCCAGCAGCTTATCAGGACCCACAGATACGCAGTATTTT. This chain joins TRBV7-3 and TRBJ2-3; D is unresolved. The CDR3 totals 14 residues. Trimming cost V 2 bases and J 2 bases, with 8 bases left between them. Germline V gives CDR1 SGHTA, CDR2 FQGTGA.

The V call is TRBV5-1, the J call TRBJ2-7, with D maybe TRBD2 (5 bases). V was trimmed by 2 bases and J by 4 bases, leaving 10 bases between them. In germline, CDR1 is SGHRS, CDR2 YFSETQ. The CDR3 length is 13 residues. CDR3 in DNA: TGCGCCAGCAGCTTCGGGGTGGCGTACGAGCAGTACTTC. This translates into CASSFGVAYEQYF.

V usage is TRBV29-1 and J usage is TRBJ1-3; D uncertain. CDR1 is SQVTM and CDR2 is ANQGSEA in the germline V gene. CDR3 size: 12 residues. V lost 2 bases, J lost 9 bases, and 11 bases lay in between. The CDR3 sequence: CSVESTGLTIYF. The CDR3 nucleotides are TGCAGCGTTGAAAGCACTGGACTCACCATATATTTT.

CDR3: CASSQDWAREQFF. CDR3 DNA: TGCGCCAGCAGCCAAGACTGGGCTAGGGAGCAGTTCTTC. The chain employs TRBV4-3 and TRBJ2-1, with no clear D. The CDR3 is 13 residues long. Looked up from germline, CDR1 is LGHNA and CDR2 is YSLEER. V was trimmed by 0 bases and J by 10 bases, leaving 10 bases between them.

The J gene is TRBJ2-2, the V gene TRBV28, with 13 nucleotides matching TRBD2. This CDR3 has 19 residues. The V and J ends lost 2 bases and 6 bases, in that order; junction bases with no gene match: 12. CDR1 and CDR2 (germline): MDHEN, SYDVKM. CDR3 sequence (DNA): TGTGCCAGCAGTTTAGAGGCCCCGGGACTAGCGGGATATTCCGGGGAGCTGTTTTTT. Translating gives CASSLEAPGLAGYSGELFF.